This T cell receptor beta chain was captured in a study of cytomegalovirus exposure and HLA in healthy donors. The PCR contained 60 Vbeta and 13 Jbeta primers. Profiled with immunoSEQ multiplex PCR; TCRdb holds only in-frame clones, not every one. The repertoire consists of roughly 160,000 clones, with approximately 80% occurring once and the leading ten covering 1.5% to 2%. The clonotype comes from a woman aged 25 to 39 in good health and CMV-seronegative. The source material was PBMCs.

The CDR3 DNA reads as TGCGCCAGCAGCCAACACCCGGGGGTGTCCTATGGCTACACCTTC. As protein: CASSQHPGVSYGYTF. The chain employs TRBV4-3 and TRBJ1-2; a weak D match, TRBD1 (5 bases). The germline V and J ends were trimmed by 2 bases and 4 bases, with 14 bases remaining between them. This CDR3 contains 15 residues. Germline CDR1 LGHNA, CDR2 YSLEER.